Listed below are T cell receptor beta chains from one sample, sequenced in a study of vaccination effects on CD4 cells after COVID-19. These TCRs are of unknown antigen specificity. This table comes from immunoSEQ multiplex PCR, and its TCRdb copy is limited to in-frame clones, with some not included. The data contain some 23,000 clones, about 70% of them singletons. Material: CD4+ T cells from PBMCs cultured with SARS-CoV-2 spike peptides, obtained after COVID-19 vaccination. The origin of the receptors is a human donor who received a COVID-19 vaccine. The CDR3 runs from the conserved cysteine through the conserved F or W. A D gene is named only where the DNA matches it firmly. Clone size is given for some rows only: seen once, a few or many times, or a class if the clone is expanded.

>few|TRBD1|TRBJ2-7|TRBV24-1
CATSDGRDRGYEQYF
TGTGCCACCAGTGATGGCCGGGACAGGGGCTACGAGCAGTACTTC
>-|-|TRBJ2-1|TRBV11-2
CASSLGVLYNEQFF
TGTGCCAGCAGCTTAGGTGTGCTCTACAATGAGCAGTTCTTC
>-|TRBD1|TRBJ1-1|TRBV19
CASTKDRSLNTEAFF
TGTGCCAGTACCAAGGACAGGAGCCTGAACACTGAAGCTTTCTTT
>-|TRBD1|TRBJ2-1|TRBV7-9
CASSLTQQGAGANNEQFF
TGTGCCAGCAGCTTAACCCAACAGGGGGCGGGCGCTAACAATGAGCAGTTCTTC
>-|-|TRBJ2-5|TRBV5-1
CASSLGLGPQETQYF
TGCGCCAGCAGCTTGGGACTGGGCCCCCAAGAGACCCAGTACTTC
>-|-|TRBJ2-7|TRBV10-3
CAIGPQGISYEQYF
TGTGCCATCGGGCCGCAGGGGATCTCCTACGAGCAGTACTTC
>-|-|TRBJ2-6|TRBV6-1
CASSERSAGANVLTF
TGTGCCAGCAGTGAACGATCAGCTGGGGCCAACGTCCTGACTTTC
>-|TRBD2|TRBJ2-1|TRBV6-5
CASSRSSGRYNEQFF
TGTGCCAGCAGTCGGTCTAGCGGGCGATACAATGAGCAGTTCTTC
>-|-|TRBJ2-4|TRBV12-3/TRBV12-4
CASSSSLRNIQYF
TGTGCCAGCAGTTCTTCACTTAGGAACATTCAGTACTTC
>-|TRBD1|TRBJ1-2|TRBV5-6
CASSFVDRGVYGYTF
TGTGCCAGCAGCTTTGTAGACAGGGGTGTGTATGGCTACACCTTC
>-|-|TRBJ1-1|TRBV7-9
CASSSGDGRNTEAFF
TGTGCCAGCAGCTCCGGGGACGGACGGAACACTGAAGCTTTCTTT
>-|TRBD1|TRBJ1-6|TRBV2
CASSQDRGLSSPLHF
TGTGCCAGCAGTCAGGACAGGGGGCTGTCGTCACCCCTCCACTTT
>-|-|TRBJ1-3|TRBV12-3/TRBV12-4
CASSLVQPNTIYF
TGTGCCAGCAGTTTAGTTCAGCCAAACACCATATATTTT
>-|TRBD2|TRBJ2-1|TRBV6-6
CASGGDNEQFF
TGTGCCAGCGGGGGGGACAATGAGCAGTTCTTC
>few|-|TRBJ1-6|TRBV3-1/TRBV3-2
CASSQGDGTPNSPLHF
TGTGCCAGCAGCCAAGGGGATGGCACACCTAATTCACCCCTCCACTTT
>-|-|TRBJ1-4|TRBV7-9
CASSLEQYNEKLFF
TGTGCCAGCAGCTTAGAACAGTATAATGAAAAACTGTTTTTT
>-|TRBD2|TRBJ2-1|TRBV6-5
CASSYESSGLNEQFF
TGTGCCAGCAGTTATGAGTCTAGCGGACTCAATGAGCAGTTCTTC
>-|TRBD2|TRBJ2-1|TRBV11-2
CASSRREGGLNEQFF
TGTGCCAGCAGCCGGCGGGAGGGGGGGCTTAATGAGCAGTTCTTC